This is a list of T cell receptor beta chains from one sample in a study of shared clonotypes between healthy human individuals. Generated by immunoSEQ multiplex PCR, the TCRdb table keeps only in-frame clones and is missing some. Of over a million clones listed, around 82% are singletons. Input material: memory CD4+ T cells from PBMCs. The receptors shown here come from a man aged 18-30 years in good health. Some clones in this sample may be carry-over from other donors' samples. Both conserved end residues are part of each CDR3. A D gene is named only where the DNA matches it firmly. Size tells how often a clone was seen (once, few, many) or the class of an expanded clone, and some rows leave it out.

length: 14; size: few; V: TRBV6-5; D: NA; J: TRBJ1-2; DNA: TGTGCCAGCAGTAGCAAGGAGGGACTCTATGGCTACACCTTC; CDR3: CASSSKEGLYGYTF
length: 14; size: NA; V: TRBV30; D: TRBD2; J: TRBJ2-7; DNA: TGTGCCTGGAGATCAGGCGGGAGCCCCTACGAGCAGTACTTC; CDR3: CAWRSGGSPYEQYF
length: 13; size: NA; V: TRBV5-1; D: NA; J: TRBJ2-7; DNA: TGCGCCAGCAGCTCTGGCACGGGTTACGAGCAGTACTTC; CDR3: CASSSGTGYEQYF
length: 13; size: NA; V: TRBV19; D: TRBD1; J: TRBJ2-4; DNA: TGTGCCAGTAGTAGGGACAGGGGGGACATTCAGTACTTC; CDR3: CASSRDRGDIQYF
length: 13; size: NA; V: TRBV4-2; D: TRBD2; J: TRBJ2-1; DNA: TGTGCCAGCAGCCAAGAGACTAGCGGGATGGGGGTCTTC; CDR3: CASSQETSGMGVF
length: 15; size: few; V: TRBV2; D: TRBD1; J: TRBJ2-3; DNA: TGTGCCAGCAGTTTACGACAGGGGGCTTCAGATACGCAGTATTTT; CDR3: CASSLRQGASDTQYF
length: 13; size: NA; V: TRBV10-2; D: NA; J: TRBJ2-7; DNA: TGCGCCAGCAGTGACCCGGGGGCCTACGAGCAGTACTTC; CDR3: CASSDPGAYEQYF
length: 14; size: NA; V: TRBV28; D: NA; J: TRBJ1-2; DNA: TGTGCCAGCAGTCCCCGGGCCAAGGGAGATGGCTACACCTTC; CDR3: CASSPRAKGDGYTF
length: 13; size: few; V: TRBV4-1; D: NA; J: TRBJ2-7; DNA: TGCGCCAGCAGCCAGCGCCAGGGCGACGAGCAGTACTTC; CDR3: CASSQRQGDEQYF
length: 14; size: NA; V: TRBV29-1; D: TRBD2; J: TRBJ2-1; DNA: TGCAGCGTTAAGGCTAGCGGGAGGTTGAATGAGCAGTTCTTC; CDR3: CSVKASGRLNEQFF
length: 16; size: NA; V: TRBV14; D: TRBD1; J: TRBJ1-1; DNA: TGTGCCAGCAGCCAACGTCAGGGGGCTGTTTGGACTGAAGCTTTCTTT; CDR3: CASSQRQGAVWTEAFF
length: 18; size: NA; V: TRBV5-1; D: TRBD2; J: TRBJ2-1; DNA: TGCGCCAGCAGCCCGGGGGTAGCGGGCCTTAGCTCCTACAATGAGCAGTTCTTC; CDR3: CASSPGVAGLSSYNEQFF
length: 14; size: once; V: TRBV19; D: NA; J: TRBJ1-1; DNA: TGTGCCAGTAGTATAGGTCAACAGGGAACTGAAGCTTTCTTT; CDR3: CASSIGQQGTEAFF
length: 11; size: NA; V: TRBV20-1; D: NA; J: TRBJ2-1; DNA: TGCAGTGCTAGAGATAAGAGGGAGCAGTTCTTC; CDR3: CSARDKREQFF
length: 15; size: NA; V: TRBV28; D: NA; J: TRBJ2-1; DNA: TGTGCCAGCAGAGGAGGGGGGTTAACCTACAATGAGCAGTTCTTC; CDR3: CASRGGGLTYNEQFF
length: 14; size: NA; V: TRBV6-1; D: NA; J: TRBJ1-2; DNA: TGTGCCAGCAGTGAAGCCCAGCCTCTCTATGGCTACACCTTC; CDR3: CASSEAQPLYGYTF
length: 15; size: NA; V: TRBV5-1; D: NA; J: TRBJ1-5; DNA: TGCGCCAGCAGCCCAGGGCCCGCGGGGAATCAGCCCCAGCATTTT; CDR3: CASSPGPAGNQPQHF
length: 14; size: NA; V: TRBV6-5; D: NA; J: TRBJ2-2; DNA: TGTGCCAGCAGTTCCGGACACCTGACCGGGGAGCTGTTTTTT; CDR3: CASSSGHLTGELFF
length: 21; size: NA; V: TRBV10-3; D: TRBD2; J: TRBJ2-2; DNA: TGTGCCATCAGTGACCCGCCGGGACTAGCGGGAGGGTCAACGAACACCGGGGAGCTGTTTTTT; CDR3: CAISDPPGLAGGSTNTGELFF
length: 14; size: NA; V: TRBV28; D: NA; J: TRBJ1-1; DNA: TGTGCCAGCAGTTCCCCGGGGGGGAACACTGAAGCTTTCTTT; CDR3: CASSSPGGNTEAFF
length: 14; size: few; V: TRBV28; D: TRBD1; J: TRBJ1-5; DNA: TGTGCCAGCGGGGGGACAGTTATTAATCAGCCCCAGCATTTT; CDR3: CASGGTVINQPQHF
length: 18; size: NA; V: TRBV4-1; D: TRBD2; J: TRBJ2-7; DNA: TGCGCCAGCAGCCAAGACCTCGCGGGGGGGACTAGAAGCTACGAGCAGTACTTC; CDR3: CASSQDLAGGTRSYEQYF
length: 13; size: once; V: TRBV10-1; D: NA; J: TRBJ1-1; DNA: TGCGCCAGCAGTTGGGACCCGAACACTGAAGCTTTCTTT; CDR3: CASSWDPNTEAFF
length: 14; size: NA; V: TRBV2; D: NA; J: TRBJ2-7; DNA: TGTGCCAGCAGTGAAAGTCAGGGCCCCTACGAGCAGTACTTC; CDR3: CASSESQGPYEQYF
length: 15; size: NA; V: TRBV30; D: NA; J: TRBJ2-7; DNA: TGTGCCTGGAGTGAACTCGGAGCGGGCTCCTACGAGCAGTACTTC; CDR3: CAWSELGAGSYEQYF
length: 14; size: NA; V: TRBV7-9; D: NA; J: TRBJ1-2; DNA: TGTGCCAGCACCCTAGGCTTGGGTAACTATGGCTACACCTTC; CDR3: CASTLGLGNYGYTF
length: 16; size: NA; V: TRBV28; D: NA; J: TRBJ2-1; DNA: TGTGCCAGCAGTCCCCCGGGAGTCGGGAACTACAATGAGCAGTTCTTC; CDR3: CASSPPGVGNYNEQFF
length: 13; size: NA; V: TRBV6-1; D: NA; J: TRBJ2-1; DNA: TGTGCCAGCAGCTATAGCTCCTACAATGAGCAGTTCTTC; CDR3: CASSYSSYNEQFF
length: 15; size: NA; V: TRBV28; D: NA; J: TRBJ1-5; DNA: TGTGCCAGCATTATTACAGGGACGGGCAATCAGCCCCAGCATTTT; CDR3: CASIITGTGNQPQHF
length: 16; size: NA; V: TRBV7-9; D: NA; J: TRBJ2-5; DNA: TGTGCCAGCAGCTTAGGACAGCTCGACCCCCCAGAGACCCAGTACTTC; CDR3: CASSLGQLDPPETQYF
length: 15; size: few; V: TRBV5-1; D: TRBD2; J: TRBJ2-3; DNA: TGCGCCAGCAGTGAAGCGGGAGGGATAACAGATACGCAGTATTTT; CDR3: CASSEAGGITDTQYF
length: 15; size: NA; V: TRBV30; D: TRBD2; J: TRBJ2-7; DNA: TGTGCCTGGAGTGGCACTAGCGGCAGCTCCTACGAGCAGTACTTC; CDR3: CAWSGTSGSSYEQYF
length: 14; size: NA; V: TRBV28; D: NA; J: TRBJ2-2; DNA: TGTGCCAGCCGACTGTTGGGGGCCACCGGGGAGCTGTTTTTT; CDR3: CASRLLGATGELFF
length: 14; size: NA; V: TRBV4-3; D: NA; J: TRBJ2-7; DNA: TGCGCCAGCAGCCAAGACAGGGGATCCTACGAGCAGTACTTC; CDR3: CASSQDRGSYEQYF
length: 14; size: NA; V: TRBV30; D: NA; J: TRBJ2-3; DNA: TGTGCCTGGACTCGGGGCGCCGGCACAGATACGCAGTATTTT; CDR3: CAWTRGAGTDTQYF
length: 14; size: NA; V: TRBV28; D: NA; J: TRBJ1-5; DNA: TGTGCCAGCAGTTTATTCCAGGGGTCGGGACCCCAGCATTTT; CDR3: CASSLFQGSGPQHF
length: 16; size: NA; V: TRBV27; D: NA; J: TRBJ2-5; DNA: TGTGCCAGCAGTACATATGGTGCGGGGTCCCAAGAGACCCAGTACTTC; CDR3: CASSTYGAGSQETQYF
length: 15; size: NA; V: TRBV6-4; D: NA; J: TRBJ1-6; DNA: TGTGCCAGCAGGAGGGGGGCCGACGATAATTCACCCCTCCACTTT; CDR3: CASRRGADDNSPLHF
length: 15; size: NA; V: TRBV13; D: TRBD1; J: TRBJ1-2; DNA: TGTGCCAGCAGCCCCGGACAGGTTTCTAACTATGGCTACACCTTC; CDR3: CASSPGQVSNYGYTF
length: 17; size: NA; V: TRBV5-1; D: TRBD2; J: TRBJ2-7; DNA: TGCGCCAGCAGCTCGCCCCCCGGGACTAGCGGGACCTACGAGCAGTACTTC; CDR3: CASSSPPGTSGTYEQYF